Listed below are T cell receptor beta chains from one sample, sequenced in a study of blood T cell repertoires in COVID-19. Sequencing used immunoSEQ multiplex PCR; TCRdb keeps in-frame clones, though not all of them. Counted here are some 260,000 clones, 85% to 90% occurring once; the ten biggest clones make up about 1.7%. Sequenced material: PBMCs or T cells enriched from blood (not recorded which). The receptors derive from a man in his forties or fifties who had recovered from COVID-19. Both conserved end residues are part of each CDR3. The order of the fields is CDR3 length, D gene, clone size, J gene, V gene, CDR3 DNA, CDR3 protein. The D gene is left open where the match is weak. Clone size, where shown, is once, few, many, or a class for clones that have expanded.

15 . . TRBJ2-3 TRBV7-6 TGTGCCAGCAGCTTAGAATGGAGGTTCCCAGATACGCAGTATTTT CASSLEWRFPDTQYF
13 TRBD1 few TRBJ1-5 TRBV30 TGTGCCTGGGACAGGGGCGGCAATCAGCCCCAGCATTTT CAWDRGGNQPQHF
13 . . TRBJ2-7 TRBV5-8 TGTGCCAGCAGCTTGGTCTGGGGGCTCGAGCAGTACTTC CASSLVWGLEQYF
15 . . TRBJ1-4 TRBV15 TGTGCCACCAGCAGAGAGGGGCAGGGAAATGAAAAACTGTTTTTT CATSREGQGNEKLFF
14 . . TRBJ1-5 TRBV27 TGTGCCAGCAGTTTATACGAGAACGGTCAGCCCCAGCATTTT CASSLYENGQPQHF
15 TRBD2 . TRBJ2-5 TRBV5-1 TGCGCCAGCAGCCCGCGGACTAGCGGGAGCGAGACCCAGTACTTC CASSPRTSGSETQYF
13 . . TRBJ1-2 TRBV6-5 TGTGCCAGCACCGAAGGAGGGGCCTATGGCTACACCTTC CASTEGGAYGYTF
16 TRBD2 few TRBJ2-7 TRBV5-1 TGCGCCAGCAGCTGGGAACCTAGCGGGAGTTCCTACGAGCAGTACTTC CASSWEPSGSSYEQYF
15 TRBD2 . TRBJ2-1 TRBV9 TGTGCCAGCAGCGTAGGGACTAGCGAAGTCGATGAGCAGTTCTTC CASSVGTSEVDEQFF
14 TRBD2 . TRBJ2-7 TRBV6-5 TGTGCCAGCAGTCTACTAGCGGGAGCCTACGAGCAGTACTTC CASSLLAGAYEQYF
12 . . TRBJ1-2 TRBV5-6 TGTGCCAGCAGCTTGGCAGGGCGCGGCTACACCTTC CASSLAGRGYTF
15 . . TRBJ1-3 TRBV9 TGTGCCAGCAGCGTAGGAGTTCTCTCTGGAAACACCATATATTTT CASSVGVLSGNTIYF
16 TRBD1 . TRBJ1-2 TRBV5-6 TGTGCCAGCAGCCCGGACAGGGGACTGGTAGACTATGGCTACACCTTC CASSPDRGLVDYGYTF
11 . . TRBJ1-1 TRBV20-1 TGCAGTGCCCCGAAGCCAACTGAAGCTTTCTTT CSAPKPTEAFF